This T cell receptor beta chain was sequenced for a study of blood T cell repertoires in COVID-19. Overall study: The origin of the acute and convalescent COVID-19 samples was the United States, Italy and Spain. In each case, the material was cDNA or gDNA derived from T cells, B-cell-depleted T cells, or PBMCs.

TCRdb keeps only in-frame clones here, not all; method: immunoSEQ multiplex PCR. The sample includes approximately 130,000 clones, 86% of them seen just once. Germline assignment: CDR1 KGHSH and CDR2 LQKENI. V was shortened by 4 bases and J by 0 bases, with 12 bases between the two germline ends. The CDR3 is made up of 15 amino acids. The chain has TRBV18 and TRBJ1-2, with D perhaps TRBD1 (6 bases). The receptor comes from a woman between 45 and 60 years old who had recovered from COVID-19. Sequenced: peripheral blood. The DNA of the CDR3 is TGTGCCAGCTCACTAGGACAGAGGACTAACTATGGCTACACCTTC. Translating it yields CASSLGQRTNYGYTF.